Sequencing of this T cell receptor (beta chain) was carried out in a study of technical replicates of blood from a handful of donors. Assay: immunoSEQ multiplex PCR; the TCRdb copy retains only in-frame clones and omits some. The sample lists about 100,000 clones, roughly 95% seen once, with around 0.3% in the top ten. This CDR3 is 14 amino acids long. The ends lost 10 bases at V and 4 bases at J; junction bases unmatched: 8. CDR1 and CDR2 from the germline V gene are MRHNA and SNTAGT. The V call is TRBV6-4, the J call TRBJ2-2; 8 positions match TRBD2. Source material: T cells isolated from PBMCs. The clonotype was recovered from a human donor in good health. For the CDR3, the DNA is TGTGCCACCTCAAGCGGGAGACGCACCGGGGAGCTGTTTTTT. This gives the protein CATSSGRRTGELFF.